The 25 T cell receptor beta chains below were found in one sample sequenced in a study of neoadjuvant anti-PD-1 for oral cavity cancer. The assay was immunoSEQ multiplex PCR, and TCRdb's table has in-frame clones only and misses some. Of some 10,000 clones in the sample, roughly 61% are singletons; the top ten hold about 4.8%. Time point defined: after neoadjuvant nivolumab, at surgical resection. This material consisted of PBMCs, taken after nivolumab (anti-PD-1) treatment. These receptors all come from a person aged 40 to 85 with oral cavity squamous cell carcinoma.

The chain has TRBV7-2 and TRBJ2-2; D gene ambiguous. Germline V lookup: CDR1 SGHTA, CDR2 FQGNSA. The V and J ends lost 3 bases and 0 bases respectively, with 2 bases between them. The CDR3 has 13 amino acids. The CDR3 DNA is TGTGCCAGCAGCTTCGCGAACACCGGGGAGCTGTTTTTT. Encoded protein: CASSFANTGELFF.

This chain uses TRBV19 with TRBJ2-1; maybe TRBD2 (6 bases). Looked up from germline, CDR1 is LNHDA and CDR2 is SQIVND (reference sequence). The V end lost 6 bases, the J end lost 7 bases, and 16 bases lay between the germline ends. The length of the CDR3 is 14 residues. Here the CDR3 DNA reads TGTGCCAGTAGAACACCGGGGGAGAATAATGAGCAGTTCTTC. Its protein product is CASRTPGENNEQFF. Combining the CDR3 with reference TRBV19 and TRBJ2-1 gives the whole variable domain DGGITQSPKYLFRKEGQNVTLSCEQNLNHDAMYWYRQDPGQGLRLIYYSQIVNDFQKGDIAEGYSVSREKKESFPLTVTSAQKNPTAFYLCASRTPGENNEQFFGPGTRLTVL.

This clone was observed a few times. The chain has TRBV5-1 and TRBJ2-5; a weak D match, TRBD2 (6 bases). V dropped 4 bases and J dropped 5 bases, with 12 bases sitting between them. Germline V CDR1 and CDR2: SGHRS, YFSETQ. The CDR3 is 13 residues long. CDR3 protein: CASSRELGETQYF. The CDR3 DNA is TGCGCCAGCAGCCGGGAGCTCGGGGAGACCCAGTACTTC.

The chain recombines TRBV29-1 with TRBJ2-7; D could derive from TRBD1 or TRBD2 (6 bases each). The CDR3 contains 14 residues. V was shortened by 7 bases and J by 5 bases, with 21 bases between the two germline ends. Germline-derived CDR1 and CDR2 are SQVTM and ANQGSEA. CDR3 nucleotides: TGCAGCGGCGGCTTGGGAAGGGGGGTCAACGAGCAGTACTTC. It yields the protein CSGGLGRGVNEQYF.

The table lists this clone with a count of one. The gene calls are TRBV18 and TRBJ2-5; D not certain. The CDR3 has 14 residues. Germline assignment: CDR1 KGHSH and CDR2 LQKENI. V was clipped by 0 bases and J by 6 bases, with 11 bases between them. The CDR3 nucleotides read TGTGCCAGCTCACCACCGGTAGAAAGGCAGACCCAGTACTTC. Its protein product is CASSPPVERQTQYF.

This chain joins TRBV6-6 and TRBJ2-4, with TRBD1 matching 10 bases. The CDR3 runs to 16 residues. Germline V gene lookup returns CDR1 MNHNY and CDR2 SVGAGI (reference sequence). The V and J ends lost 2 bases and 4 bases, in that order; junction bases with no gene match: 5. As DNA, the CDR3 is TGTGCCAGCAGTTACACAGAGGGACAGGGGAAAAACATTCAGTACTTC. Amino acids: CASSYTEGQGKNIQYF.

This clone has a handful of counts. The junction departs from the called germline gene at one end, perhaps through a read error. The chain recombines TRBV20-1 with TRBJ1-6, with 7 positions matching TRBD1. This CDR3 contains 11 residues. The germline CDR1 and CDR2 sequences are DFQATT and SNEGSKA (reference sequence). In DNA, the CDR3 is TGCAGTGCTCTCCGCGGACAGGTCCTCCTCTTT. Translation: CSALRGQVLLF.

This clone was detected a few times. The chain carries TRBV5-5 and TRBJ1-1; perhaps TRBD1 as D (6 bases). Germline V CDR1 and CDR2: SGHKS, YYEKEE (reference sequence). The CDR3 length is 15 residues. V lost 4 bases and J 1 base, leaving 14 bases between the germline ends. The CDR3 region has the DNA TGTGCCAGCAGCCCCCTGACAGGTCAGAACACTGAAGCTTTCTTT. This gives the protein CASSPLTGQNTEAFF.

J is TRBJ2-1 and V is TRBV6-1; 8 bases are a match to TRBD1. The CDR3 is 15 residues long. The trim removed 4 bases at V and 9 bases at J, leaving 11 bases unmatched. Germline CDR1 is MNHNS and CDR2 is SASEGT. CDR3 coding DNA: TGTGCCAGCAGTGCTGGGGACAGGAAGCTTGGTGAGCAGTTCTTC. Translation: CASSAGDRKLGEQFF.

This chain connects TRBV30 to TRBJ1-4; unclear D gene. Germline CDR1 reads GTSNPN; CDR2 reads SVGIG (reference sequence). The V gene lost 8 bases and the J gene lost 5 bases, with 6 bases spanning the gap. The CDR3 runs 10 residues. CDR3 bases: TGTGCCCTCATGAATGAAAAACTGTTTTTT. It yields the protein CALMNEKLFF.

The chain combines TRBV5-5 with TRBJ2-7, with TRBD2 matching 8 bases. CDR3 size: 14 residues. V lost 1 base, J lost 6 bases, and 6 bases stayed unmatched. CDR1 is SGHKS and CDR2 is YYEKEE in the germline V gene (reference sequence). The CDR3 coding sequence is TGTGCCAGCAGCTTGTCGGGGGGGTACGGCGAGCAGTACTTC. It yields the protein CASSLSGGYGEQYF.

This clone was seen a single time. This sequence joins TRBV7-9 and TRBJ2-1; 8 nucleotides align to TRBD1. V dropped 8 bases and J dropped 5; count of bases not matched to a gene: 5. The CDR3 loop spans 13 amino acids. Germline lookup yields CDR1 SEHNR and CDR2 FQNEAQ (reference sequence). CDR3 sequence reads: CASDGQGNNEQFF. Written as DNA, the CDR3 is TGTGCCAGCGACGGACAGGGTAACAATGAGCAGTTCTTC.

CDR3 in DNA: TGTGCCAGCAGCCAAGGTCCGCGGGGATCCACAGATACGCAGTATTTT. Its protein product is CASSQGPRGSTDTQYF. This chain joins TRBV14 and TRBJ2-3; D may be TRBD2 (6 bases). The germline CDR1 and CDR2 sequences are SGHDN and FVKESK. CDR3 size: 16 residues. V gave up 1 base and J gave up 2 bases, with 13 bases separating them. Full variable domain (remainder filled in from reference TRBV14 and TRBJ2-3): EAGVTQFPSHSVIEKGQTVTLRCDPISGHDNLYWYRRVMGKEIKFLLHFVKESKQDESGMPNNRFLAERTGGTYSTLKVQPAELEDSGVYFCASSQGPRGSTDTQYFGPGTRLTVL.

This clone has a handful of counts. This chain links TRBV7-8 with TRBJ2-1; 8 nucleotides align to TRBD2. In germline, CDR1 is SGHVS, CDR2 FQNEAQ. V trimming: 3 bases; J trimming: 4 bases; junction bases outside the gene matches: 5. CDR3 length: 15 residues. CDR3 in amino acids: CASSLGAGVYNEQFF. The CDR3 nucleotides are TGTGCCAGCAGCTTGGGAGCGGGAGTGTACAATGAGCAGTTCTTC.

The sample holds a few counts of this clone. The genes are TRBV2 and TRBJ2-2, with 12 bases fitting TRBD1. CDR3 size: 15 residues. Germline CDR1 and CDR2: SNHLY and FYNNEI. V was clipped by 6 bases and J by 6 bases; unmatched bases: 5. Here the CDR3 reads CASSGTGGLPGELFF. DNA of the CDR3: TGTGCCAGCAGCGGGACAGGGGGCCTACCCGGGGAGCTGTTTTTT.

This clone has more than one count but fewer than ten. This chain connects TRBV6-1 to TRBJ2-7; 7 nucleotides agree with TRBD2. Unmatched junction bases numbered 10, after V lost 6 bases and J lost 2 bases. Germline values: CDR1 MNHNS, CDR2 SASEGT. The CDR3 runs to 15 residues. The CDR3 sequence is CASSASSGMPYEQYF. In DNA form, the CDR3 reads TGTGCCAGCAGCGCGTCAAGCGGGATGCCCTACGAGCAGTACTTC.

In this sample, this clone turned up once. V gene TRBV19 combines with J gene TRBJ2-3; D may be TRBD1 (6 bases). Germline lookup yields CDR1 LNHDA and CDR2 SQIVND (reference sequence). V was clipped by 10 bases and J by 0 bases, with 11 bases between them. This CDR3 has 13 amino acids. The CDR3 DNA sequence: TGTGCCACCCTGGGGGCTAGCACAGATACGCAGTATTTT. Its protein is CATLGASTDTQYF.

The chain combines TRBV5-6 with TRBJ1-1, with D unresolved. Germline loops: CDR1 SGHDT, CDR2 YYEEEE. The CDR3 extends over 13 amino acids. The germline V and J ends were trimmed by 4 bases and 4 bases, with 11 bases remaining between them. CDR3 coding DNA: TGTGCCAGCAGCCCAATCGGTCGCACTGAAGCTTTCTTT. Its translation: CASSPIGRTEAFF.

This chain joins TRBV7-6 and TRBJ2-5, with a tentative D call TRBD2 (6 bases). Germline V gives CDR1 SGHVS, CDR2 FNYEAQ. The CDR3 totals 15 residues. The ends were cut back, 5 bases at V and 2 bases at J, with 15 bases in the middle. The CDR3 DNA reads TGTGCCAGCAGCCCTTTGGCGGCGGGACAAGAGACCCAGTACTTC. The encoded protein is CASSPLAAGQETQYF.

This clone was picked up a small number of times. The CDR3 spells CASSAVRGSNQPQHF. CDR3 DNA sequence: TGTGCCAGCAGTGCCGTTAGAGGTAGCAATCAGCCCCAGCATTTT. The rearrangement links TRBV6-5 to TRBJ1-5; D unresolved. The V end was cut by 5 bases, the J end by 0 bases, with 11 bases between. Germline lookup yields CDR1 MNHEY and CDR2 SVGAGI. This CDR3 region has 15 residues.

The CDR3 here is CASTSTGKGYTEAFF. In DNA form, the CDR3 reads TGCGCCAGCACTTCCACAGGGAAGGGGTACACTGAAGCTTTCTTT. The chain couples TRBV5-1 to TRBJ1-1, with TRBD1 as a possible D gene (6 bases). Between the trimmed V and J ends, which lost 6 bases and 3 bases, there was a span of 18 bases. CDR1 is SGHRS and CDR2 is YFSETQ in the germline V gene. CDR3 length equals 15 residues.

The rearrangement uses TRBV6-5 and TRBJ2-7; TRBD1 agrees at 9 bases. The CDR3 is 15 amino acids. V lost 5 bases, J lost 3 bases, and 8 bases stayed unmatched. CDR1 and CDR2 from the germline V gene are MNHEY and SVGAGI. For the CDR3, the DNA is TGTGCCAGCAGTACTCCGGGACAGGGTCGCTACGAGCAGTACTTC. Its protein product is CASSTPGQGRYEQYF.

This sequence joins TRBV12-2 and TRBJ2-5; the listed D gene, TRBD2, was not tested against the DNA. TRBV12-2 is described as a pseudogene. The CDR3 length is 15 residues. The CDR3 sequence is CASRPGLSYQETQYF. In DNA, the CDR3 is TGTGCAAGTCGCCCCGGACTAAGCTACCAAGAGACCCAGTACTTC.

The rearrangement links TRBV9 to TRBJ1-2, with D hard to call. The V gene's germline CDR1 is SGDLS and CDR2 YYNGEE. The CDR3 covers 13 residues. V was trimmed by 2 bases and J by 5 bases, leaving 10 bases between them. CDR3 DNA sequence: TGTGCCAGCAGCGTCGACGGGAAGTATGGCTACACCTTC. Translated, it gives CASSVDGKYGYTF.

CDR3 DNA: TGTGCCAGCAGCCAAGGCAGGTGGGACACTGAAGCTTTCTTT. This encodes CASSQGRWDTEAFF. This rearrangement joins TRBV4-2 to TRBJ1-1; D gene unclear. Per the germline V gene, CDR1 is LGHNA and CDR2 is YNFKEQ. The V gene lost 1 base and the J gene lost 3 bases, with 9 bases spanning the gap. The CDR3 length is 14 residues.